Listed here are 31 T cell receptor beta chains from one sample, sequenced in a study of CD8+CD57+ T cells in acquired aplastic anemia. The template used for profiling TCR beta VDJ and CDR3 was genomic DNA. TCRdb independently ran MiXCR on the reads; one entry per CDR3 protein. The sample lists around 190,000 distinct CDR3 sequences, over 55% seen once, with about 29% in the top ten. The sample consisted of sorted CD4+, CD8+, or CD8+CD57+ T cells (not recorded which) from PBMCs. The receptors stem from a human donor in good health.

The chain uses TRBV25-1 and TRBJ2-6, with D possibly TRBD1 on 6 matching bases. The CDR3 has 17 residues. V lost 4 bases and J 0 bases, leaving 13 bases between the germline ends. From germline, CDR1 is MGHDK and CDR2 SYGVNS. This chain's CDR3 is CASSVGDKGSGANVLTF. Written as DNA, the CDR3 is TGTGCCAGCAGTGTGGGGGACAAAGGCTCTGGGGCCAACGTCCTGACTTTC.

The chain carries TRBV29-1 and TRBJ1-2; 10 bases line up with TRBD1. J was trimmed by 4 bases and V by 2 bases; bases with no gene match: 4. The germline gives CDR1 SQVTM, CDR2 ANQGSEA. This CDR3 spans 14 amino acids. CDR3 sequence reads: CSVEWDRGPYGYTF. DNA of the CDR3: TGCAGCGTTGAATGGGACAGGGGCCCCTATGGCTACACCTTC.

The chain couples TRBV20-1 to TRBJ2-5; maybe TRBD1 (6 bases). Per the germline V gene, CDR1 is DFQATT and CDR2 is SNEGSKA (reference sequence). This CDR3 has 14 amino acids. The ends were cut back, 0 bases at V and 2 bases at J, with 10 bases in the middle. The CDR3 spells CSAREDRIQETQYF. DNA for the CDR3: TGCAGTGCTAGAGAGGACAGAATACAAGAGACCCAGTACTTC.

This clonotype was counted a few times. This chain connects TRBV15 to TRBJ2-5; weak D call: TRBD2 (6 bases). The germline gives CDR1 LNHNV, CDR2 YYDKDF (reference sequence). The CDR3 spans 15 residues. V was trimmed by 2 bases and J by 1 base, leaving 11 bases between them. The CDR3 here is CATSRQSSAQETQYF. CDR3 DNA sequence: TGTGCCACCAGCAGACAATCTAGCGCCCAAGAGACCCAGTACTTC.

The J gene is TRBJ1-5, the V gene TRBV19; D is unclear. Germline V gives CDR1 LNHDA, CDR2 SQIVND (reference sequence). CDR3 size: 14 residues. V was cut by 10 bases and J by 1 base, with 14 bases left in between. The CDR3 loop is CATKRRESNQPQHF. CDR3 sequence (DNA): TGTGCCACTAAGCGCCGGGAGAGCAATCAGCCCCAGCATTTT.

The rearrangement joins TRBV2 to TRBJ2-7; 7 positions agree with TRBD1. Per the germline V gene, CDR1 is SNHLY and CDR2 is FYNNEI. Trimming cost V 6 bases and J 4 bases; bases outside gene matches: 3. The CDR3 sequence is 12 residues long. As DNA, the CDR3 is TGTGCCAGCAGGGCACAGGGGTACGAGCAGTACTTC. It encodes CASRAQGYEQYF.

This clonotype occurred a few times. This chain uses TRBV29-1 with TRBJ2-7; TRBD2 is a possible D gene (5 bases). Trimming pared 1 base from V and 4 bases from J, leaving 11 bases between. Germline-derived CDR1 and CDR2 are SQVTM and ANQGSEA. The CDR3 length is 13 residues. CDR3 coding DNA: TGCAGCGTTGAAGGGTTTGAGGGATACGAGCAGTACTTC. Its protein is CSVEGFEGYEQYF.

The chain carries TRBV2 and TRBJ2-1, with a possible D match to TRBD2 (6 bases). Trimming removed 9 bases from V and 7 bases from J, with 19 bases in between. Germline assignment: CDR1 SNHLY and CDR2 FYNNEI. The CDR3 loop spans 14 amino acids. CDR3 coding DNA: TGTGCCAGTGGTGGCGGGGCGTCGATTAATGAGCAGTTCTTC. It yields the protein CASGGGASINEQFF. The full variable domain, with the rest looked up from reference TRBV2 and TRBJ2-1, is EPEVTQTPSHQVTQMGQEVILRCVPISNHLYFYWYRQILGQKVEFLVSFYNNEISEKSEIFDDQFSVERPDGSNFTLKIRSTKLEDSAMYFCASGGGASINEQFFGPGTRLTVL.

V usage is TRBV19 and J usage is TRBJ1-6; D is perhaps TRBD1 (5 bases). There are 13 residues in the CDR3. Per germline, CDR1 LNHDA and CDR2 SQIVND (reference sequence). The V and J ends lost 9 bases and 4 bases respectively, with 10 bases between them. In nucleotides, the CDR3 is TGTGCCAGCGGGACCGCATATAATTCACCCCTCCACTTT. This codes for CASGTAYNSPLHF.

This clonotype was seen at least ten times. The chain couples TRBV4-3 to TRBJ2-7; unclear D gene. The CDR3 has 14 amino acids. V gave up 1 base and J gave up 3 bases, with 10 bases separating them. Germline V gives CDR1 LGHNA, CDR2 YSLEER. For the CDR3, the DNA is TGCGCCAGCAGCCAAGGAGACGGCGGCTACGAGCAGTACTTC. It translates to CASSQGDGGYEQYF.

This clonotype was found many times. The chain links TRBV7-9 to TRBJ2-1, with TRBD2 identical over 8 bases. The V gene end was trimmed by 5 bases and the J gene end by 7 bases; junction bases not matched to a gene: 7. Germline V gene data show CDR1 as SEHNR and CDR2 as FQNEAQ (reference sequence). CDR3 length equals 14 residues. CDR3 in amino acids: CASSPAGENNEQFF. The CDR3 DNA reads as TGTGCCAGCAGCCCAGCGGGAGAGAATAATGAGCAGTTCTTC.

V gene TRBV7-9 combines with J gene TRBJ2-7; 8 positions agree with TRBD1. This CDR3 has 14 residues. From germline, CDR1 is SEHNR and CDR2 FQNEAQ (reference sequence). V trimming: 2 bases; J trimming: 6 bases; junction bases outside the gene matches: 6. CDR3 sequence: CASSLTRGLSEQYF. The CDR3 DNA reads TGTGCCAGCAGCTTAACCAGGGGGCTAAGCGAGCAGTACTTC.

Concerning this clonotype: The final CDR3 position lacks the conserved phenylalanine or tryptophan, pointing to a likely read error. The chain carries TRBV7-6 and TRBJ2-7; D may be TRBD2 (5 bases). This CDR3 region has 14 residues. Germline CDR1 reads SGHVS; CDR2 reads FNYEAQ. The CDR3 DNA follows: TGTGCCGGCAGCTTAGGAGACGGGGACTACGAGCAGTACCTC. Amino acids: CAGSLGDGDYEQYL.

Ten or more counts support this clonotype. This chain links TRBV5-8 with TRBJ1-1; D remains unclear. The V gene's germline CDR1 is SGHTS and CDR2 YDEGEE. V lost 2 bases and J lost 3, with 14 bases in between. This CDR3 contains 15 residues. The CDR3 coding sequence is TGTGCCAGCAGCTTTTTGGCGGGCCTAGACACTGAAGCTTTCTTT. Amino acids: CASSFLAGLDTEAFF.

The V and J genes are TRBV10-2 and TRBJ1-6, with 10 bases matching TRBD1. The germline V gene encodes CDR1 WSHSY and CDR2 SAAADI. The CDR3 totals 17 residues. With V trimmed by 3 bases and J by 7 bases, 9 bases remained unmatched. DNA of the CDR3: TGCGCCAGCAGTGAATCGACAGGGGGCGATAGAAATTCACCCCTCCACTTT. Translated: CASSESTGGDRNSPLHF.

The chain combines TRBV10-2 with TRBJ2-1; 10 bases map to TRBD2. This CDR3 spans 17 amino acids. Looked up from germline, CDR1 is WSHSY and CDR2 is SAAADI. Trimming at V came to 6 bases and at J to 6 bases, leaving 14 bases not matched to a gene. The chain's CDR3 is CASSQGGERGGLNEQFF. Written as DNA, the CDR3 is TGCGCCAGCAGCCAAGGAGGAGAGCGGGGGGGCCTCAATGAGCAGTTCTTC.

This chain joins TRBV20-1 and TRBJ2-2; D is perhaps TRBD1 or TRBD2 (5 bases each). CDR1 is DFQATT and CDR2 is SNEGSKA in the germline V gene (reference sequence). The CDR3 spans 15 residues. V was shortened by 6 bases and J by 7 bases, with 21 bases between the two germline ends. CDR3: CSAPEEGRCGGELFF. The CDR3 bases are TGCAGTGCCCCTGAAGAGGGGCGTTGTGGCGGGGAGCTGTTTTTT.

This clonotype came up a few times. The V gene is TRBV2, the J gene TRBJ2-7; D may be TRBD2 (5 bases). The CDR3 length is 12 residues. V lost 8 bases to trimming and J lost 4 bases, with 12 bases between them. Looked up from germline, CDR1 is SNHLY and CDR2 is FYNNEI. The DNA of the CDR3 is TGTGCCAGCTCAGAGGGTTCTTACGAGCAGTACTTC. Its translation: CASSEGSYEQYF.

This clonotype was observed at least ten times. The V call is TRBV5-4, the J call TRBJ2-3; D may be TRBD1 or TRBD2 (6 bases each). The germline CDR1 and CDR2 sequences are SGHNT and YYREEE (reference sequence). V dropped 0 bases and J dropped 6 bases, with 11 bases sitting between them. The CDR3 spans 14 residues. CDR3 nucleotide sequence: TGTGCCAGCAGCTTGGGAGGGGGGTTTGATACGCAGTATTTT. Its translation: CASSLGGGFDTQYF.

This clonotype appeared a few times. This chain links TRBV20-1 with TRBJ2-5; D gene uncertain. The CDR3 contains 10 residues. The germline V and J ends were trimmed by 5 bases and 5 bases, with 6 bases remaining between them. Germline V lookup: CDR1 DFQATT, CDR2 SNEGSKA (reference sequence). For the CDR3, the DNA is TGCAGTGCTCTAGGGGAGACCCAGTACTTC. Translated: CSALGETQYF.

This chain joins TRBV19 and TRBJ1-5; D remains ambiguous. The V and J ends lost 1 base and 9 bases respectively, with 16 bases between them. The germline V gene has CDR1 LNHDA and CDR2 SQIVND (reference sequence). CDR3 size: 15 residues. The CDR3 nucleotides read TGTGCCAGTAGTATAGGTGGGTTGGTCGATGGGCCCCAGCATTTT. It is translated as CASSIGGLVDGPQHF.

The rearrangement links TRBV9 to TRBJ2-3, with 12 bases aligning to TRBD2. V gave up 3 bases and J gave up 6 bases; unmatched junction bases: 5. The germline V gene has CDR1 SGDLS and CDR2 YYNGEE. There are 15 residues in the CDR3. This chain's CDR3 is CASSERLAGVDTQYF. CDR3 coding DNA: TGTGCCAGCAGCGAGCGACTAGCGGGGGTTGATACGCAGTATTTT.

The chain recombines TRBV20-1 with TRBJ1-2; 7 nucleotides match TRBD1. Germline CDR1 is DFQATT and CDR2 is SNEGSKA (reference sequence). V was clipped by 4 bases and J by 7 bases; unmatched bases: 6. The CDR3 has 12 residues. The CDR3 spells CSATTGAAGYTF. The CDR3 coding sequence is TGCAGTGCTACCACAGGGGCAGCTGGCTACACCTTC.

V and J are TRBV4-1 and TRBJ1-6; a possible D gene is TRBD1 (5 bases). Germline CDR1 is MGHRA and CDR2 is YSYEKL. This CDR3 is built from 16 residues. V was cut by 0 bases and J by 9 bases, with 15 bases left in between. The CDR3 DNA sequence: TGCGCCAGCAGCCAAGATATTGCGCAGGGTTTTTCACCCCTCCACTTT. This codes for CASSQDIAQGFSPLHF.

With regard to this clonotype: A read error is likely, as this CDR3 ends without the conserved phenylalanine or tryptophan. The chain links TRBV10-3 to TRBJ2-1; D remains unclear. This CDR3 comprises 13 residues. Germline assignment: CDR1 ENHRY and CDR2 SYGVKD. CDR3 in amino acids: CASSFLGLDEQFL. CDR3 sequence (DNA): TGTGCCAGCAGTTTTTTGGGCCTGGATGAGCAGTTCCTC.

There are a few counts of this clonotype. The chain is built from TRBV19 and TRBJ2-3; the match to TRBD1 covers 8 bases. Germline V gene sequence: CDR1 LNHDA, CDR2 SQIVND (reference sequence). Trimming took 5 bases from V and 5 from J; bases not matched to a gene: 6. This CDR3 contains 14 residues. CDR3 nucleotide sequence: TGTGCCAGTAGTCTCGGACAGGGTGGAGATACGCAGTATTTT. It translates to CASSLGQGGDTQYF.

Many counts were recorded for this clonotype. One end of the junction is discordant with germline, which a read error may explain. The rearrangement links TRBV5-5 to TRBJ2-7; D not resolved. CDR1 and CDR2 from the germline V gene are SGHKS and YYEKEE (reference sequence). The CDR3 runs to 12 residues. The CDR3 coding sequence is TGTGCCAGCAGCTTGGGACTGACCTATCAGGACTTC. Protein: CASSLGLTYQDF. The full variable domain, its missing parts supplied by reference TRBV5-5 and TRBJ2-7, is DAGVTQSPTHLIKTRGQQVTLRCSPISGHKSVSWYQQVLGQGPQFIFQYYEKEERGRGNFPDRFSARQFPNYSSELNVNALLLGDSALYLCASSLGLTYQDFGPGTRLTVT.

This clonotype was detected many times. This chain connects TRBV5-8 to TRBJ2-7, with TRBD1 matching 10 bases. The CDR3 sequence is 15 residues long. Germline V gene data show CDR1 as SGHTS and CDR2 as YDEGEE. Unmatched junction bases numbered 5, after V lost 2 bases and J lost 3 bases. This chain's CDR3 is CASSFPGQGNYEQYF. CDR3 coding DNA: TGTGCCAGCAGCTTCCCGGGACAGGGGAACTACGAGCAGTACTTC. The full variable domain, in which reference TRBV5-8 and TRBJ2-7 provide the parts outside the CDR3, is EAGVTQSPTHLIKTRGQQATLRCSPISGHTSVYWYQQALGLGLQFLLWYDEGEERNRGNFPPRFSGRQFPNYSSELNVNALELEDSALYLCASSFPGQGNYEQYFGPGTRLTVT.

The chain uses TRBV7-3 and TRBJ2-4, with 9 nucleotides matching TRBD2. After removal of 4 bases from V and 8 bases from J, the junction contained 3 bases not matched to a gene. The CDR3 runs 13 residues. CDR1 and CDR2 (germline): SGHTA, FQGTGA. CDR3 in DNA: TGTGCCAGCAGCTCATTAGCGGGGGACATTCAGTACTTC. Translation: CASSSLAGDIQYF.

The gene calls are TRBV19 and TRBJ2-3, with a weak D call TRBD1 (6 bases). Germline V lookup: CDR1 LNHDA, CDR2 SQIVND (reference sequence). This CDR3 is built from 14 residues. V gave up 4 bases and J gave up 3 bases, with 11 bases separating them. CDR3 amino acids: CASSSVGATDTQYF. CDR3 bases: TGTGCCAGTAGTAGCGTGGGGGCAACAGATACGCAGTATTTT.

This clonotype was counted ten times or more. The V call is TRBV10-2, the J call TRBJ2-7; D call uncertain. The V gene lost 4 bases and the J gene lost 5 bases, with 6 bases spanning the gap. This CDR3 has 11 amino acids. Germline V CDR1 and CDR2: WSHSY, SAAADI. CDR3 sequence (DNA): TGCGCCAGCAGTGGGGGAAACGAGCAGTACTTC. Its translation: CASSGGNEQYF.